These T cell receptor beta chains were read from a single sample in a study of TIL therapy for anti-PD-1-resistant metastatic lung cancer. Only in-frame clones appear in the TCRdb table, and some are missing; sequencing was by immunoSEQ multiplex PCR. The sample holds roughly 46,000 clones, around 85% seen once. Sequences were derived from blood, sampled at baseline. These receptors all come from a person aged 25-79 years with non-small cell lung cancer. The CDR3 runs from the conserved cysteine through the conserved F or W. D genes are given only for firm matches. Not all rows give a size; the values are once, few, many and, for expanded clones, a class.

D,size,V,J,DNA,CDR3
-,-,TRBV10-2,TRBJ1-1,TGCGCCAGCCTCGATCCCGCGGGCGCCACTGAAGCTTTCTTT,CASLDPAGATEAFF
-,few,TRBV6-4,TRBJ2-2,TGTGCCAGCAGTGACGGGGACACCGGGGAGCTGTTTTTT,CASSDGDTGELFF
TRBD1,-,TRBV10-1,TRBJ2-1,TGCGCCAGCAGCGCTGGGACAGATTACAATGAGCAGTTCTTC,CASSAGTDYNEQFF
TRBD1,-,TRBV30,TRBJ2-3,TGTGCCTGGAACAGACAGGGGGTGGGAGATACGCAGTATTTT,CAWNRQGVGDTQYF
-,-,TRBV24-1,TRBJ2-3,TGTGCCACCAGTGACCCAACTAGCACAGATACGCAGTATTTT,CATSDPTSTDTQYF
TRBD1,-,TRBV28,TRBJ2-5,TGTGCCAGCAGGGGTGGAGCAGGGGGTGATGAGACCCAGTACTTC,CASRGGAGGDETQYF
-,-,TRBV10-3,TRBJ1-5,TGTGCCATCAGTGAGTCGACGAGTGGTCAGCCCCAGCATTTT,CAISESTSGQPQHF
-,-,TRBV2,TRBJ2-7,TGTGCCAGCACAGGACGCTACGAGCAGTACTTC,CASTGRYEQYF
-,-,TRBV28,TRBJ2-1,TGTGCCAGCAGTTCCGTCCCTGCATCGGGGGAGCAGTTCTTC,CASSSVPASGEQFF
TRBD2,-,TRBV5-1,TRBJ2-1,TGCGCCAGCAGCTTTGGGGGGGATGAGCAGTTCTTC,CASSFGGDEQFF
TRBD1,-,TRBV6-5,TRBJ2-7,TGTGCCAGCAGTTACGGCACAGGGGGCCAGAACGAGCAGTACTTC,CASSYGTGGQNEQYF
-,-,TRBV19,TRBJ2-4,TGTGCCAGTAGTATTAGTGGACACGGAAACATTCAGTACTTC,CASSISGHGNIQYF
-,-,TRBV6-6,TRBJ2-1,TGTGCCAGCAGTTACTCCTATAGTTACAATGAGCAGTTCTTC,CASSYSYSYNEQFF
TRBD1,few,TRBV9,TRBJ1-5,TGTGCCAGCAGCGTAAGCGGACAGGGGAATCAGCCCCAGCATTTT,CASSVSGQGNQPQHF
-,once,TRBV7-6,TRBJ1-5,TGTGCCAGCAGTTTGTCCCATCAGGGTCAGCCCCAGCATTTT,CASSLSHQGQPQHF
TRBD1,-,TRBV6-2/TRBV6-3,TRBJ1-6,TGTGCCAGCACCCCGACAGGGGACGGATCACCCCTCCACTTT,CASTPTGDGSPLHF
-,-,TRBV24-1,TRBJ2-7,TGTGCCACCAGTGCAACCCGCGAGCAGTACTTC,CATSATREQYF
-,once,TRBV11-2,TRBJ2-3,TGTGCCAGCAGCCCCCCGGCAGATACGCAGTATTTT,CASSPPADTQYF
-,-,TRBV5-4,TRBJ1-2,TGTGCCAGCAGCCCCCTCGGCCAGACCCCCTATGGCTACACCTTC,CASSPLGQTPYGYTF
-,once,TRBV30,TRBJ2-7,TGTGCCTGGGGAGATCGTTACGAGCAGTACTTC,CAWGDRYEQYF
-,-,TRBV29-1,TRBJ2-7,TGCAGCGCCCTGGACGATGAGAGCTCCTACGAGCAGTACTTC,CSALDDESSYEQYF
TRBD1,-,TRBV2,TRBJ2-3,TGTGCCAGCAGAATAACAGGGGGCACAGATACGCAGTATTTT,CASRITGGTDTQYF
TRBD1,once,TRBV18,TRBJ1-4,TGTGCCAGCTCACCAGGGGACAGTCCGTACGCAACTAATGAAAAACTGTTTTTT,CASSPGDSPYATNEKLFF
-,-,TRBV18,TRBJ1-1,TGTGCCAGCTCACCACTTACAGGGTCGGGATTGAACACTGAAGCTTTCTTT,CASSPLTGSGLNTEAFF